Listed below are T cell receptor beta chains from one sample, sequenced in a study of control samples from healthy donors and cancer patients. Data came from immunoSEQ multiplex PCR; TCRdb stores just in-frame clones and leaves some out. The sample shows roughly 43,000 clones, approximately 94% of them seen only once. The source material was blood. The receptor set was obtained from a man in his sixties in good health. Both conserved end residues are part of each CDR3. The order of the fields is V gene, D gene, J gene, clone size, CDR3 DNA, CDR3 protein. The D gene is left open where the match is weak. A row's size may be missing; if present it is once, few, many or a size class.

TRBV24-1,TRBD1,TRBJ1-1,.,TGTGCCACCAGGAGCGATACAGGGGGCACTGAAGCTTTCTTT,CATRSDTGGTEAFF
TRBV27,.,TRBJ1-3,.,TGTGCCAGCAGTTTGAGCCCCAGCTCTGGAAACACCATATATTTT,CASSLSPSSGNTIYF
TRBV6-4,.,TRBJ1-1,once,TGTGCCAGCAGTGCCCATCCCGGGGCAACTGAAGCTTTCTTT,CASSAHPGATEAFF
TRBV7-9,TRBD1,TRBJ2-1,.,TGTGCCAGCAGCGCCATCCCTCGGGACAGGGTTTTTGAGCAGTTCTTC,CASSAIPRDRVFEQFF
TRBV27,TRBD2,TRBJ2-3,.,TGTGCCAGCAGTTTGTGGCGGGAGCGGCCAGATACGCAGTATTTT,CASSLWRERPDTQYF
TRBV11-2,TRBD2,TRBJ2-7,.,TGTGCCAGCAGCTGGGGACTAGCGGACCGGGAGCAGTACTTC,CASSWGLADREQYF
TRBV18,.,TRBJ2-1,.,TGTGCCAGCTCTCCTGGACTGAACAATGAGCAGTTCTTC,CASSPGLNNEQFF
TRBV10-3,TRBD2,TRBJ2-2,.,TGTGCCATCAACCATGGACTAGCGGGTGGGACCGGGGAGCTGTTTTTT,CAINHGLAGGTGELFF
TRBV6-5,TRBD1,TRBJ2-1,.,TGTGCCAGCAACAACAGGGGGGCCTACAATGAGCAGTTCTTC,CASNNRGAYNEQFF
TRBV19,.,TRBJ2-5,.,TGTGCCAGTAGTCTCTTAGGAACCCAGACCCAGTACTTC,CASSLLGTQTQYF
TRBV2,.,TRBJ1-3,.,TGTGCCAGCAGTGAAGCCCCTAGGGGGGACACCATATATTTT,CASSEAPRGDTIYF
TRBV7-9,.,TRBJ1-3,.,TGTGCCAGCAGCGACCAGGTGCGGGCCCAACCTTCTGGAAACACCATATATTTT,CASSDQVRAQPSGNTIYF
TRBV29-1,TRBD2,TRBJ2-7,once,TGCAGCGTGGGACTTAGCGGGAGACGGCGAGGACAGTACTTC,CSVGLSGRRRGQYF
TRBV14,TRBD2,TRBJ2-7,.,TGTGCCAGCAGCCAAGAGGGACTAGCGGGAATCTGGGACATCGAGCAGTACTTC,CASSQEGLAGIWDIEQYF
TRBV5-1,.,TRBJ2-3,.,TGCGCCAGCAGCTTTTCCCTAAGACAGGGAGGGCGCACAGATACGCAGTATTTT,CASSFSLRQGGRTDTQYF
TRBV7-6,.,TRBJ2-4,.,TGTGCCAGCAGCGAAGACCGGCCACAGGGTCGGGAGAACATTCAGTACTTC,CASSEDRPQGRENIQYF
TRBV5-5,.,TRBJ2-1,.,TGTGCCAGCAGCTTGTCCCCAGGGGTTGATGAGCAGTTCTTC,CASSLSPGVDEQFF
TRBV3-1/TRBV3-2,TRBD2,TRBJ2-1,.,TGTGCCAGCAGCCGACGGACTAGCGGGAGCGCGAGGGGCTCCTACAATGAGCAGTTCTTC,CASSRRTSGSARGSYNEQFF
TRBV24-1,.,TRBJ2-5,.,TGTGCCACCAGTGAGGGTAACTTCGCGCAGGGTCCCGAGACCCAGTACTTC,CATSEGNFAQGPETQYF
TRBV4-2,TRBD2,TRBJ2-2,.,TGTGCCAGCAGCCAAGGTCAGAGCGGGAGTGTCACCGGGGAGCTGTTTTTT,CASSQGQSGSVTGELFF
TRBV30,.,TRBJ1-2,.,TGTGCCTGGAGTATGGGAAGGGACTATGGCTACACCTTC,CAWSMGRDYGYTF
TRBV10-1,.,TRBJ1-2,.,TGCGCCAGCAGTGAGGGGATAGGGCATGGCTACACCTTC,CASSEGIGHGYTF
TRBV2,TRBD2,TRBJ2-2,.,TGTGCCAGCACGGGACTAGCGGGAGGTATCACCGGGGAGCTGTTTTTT,CASTGLAGGITGELFF
TRBV9,.,TRBJ1-1,.,TGTGCCAGCAGCCGAGGTGGGGGAGTGAACACTGAAGCTTTCTTT,CASSRGGGVNTEAFF
TRBV2,TRBD1,TRBJ2-7,.,TGTGCCAGCAGGGTACCGGGACAGGGTACCTACGAGCAGTACTTC,CASRVPGQGTYEQYF
TRBV2,TRBD1,TRBJ1-5,.,TGTGCCAGCAGGGGGGCCCAAACAGGGGCAGGGCAGCCCCAGCATTTT,CASRGAQTGAGQPQHF
TRBV19,TRBD1,TRBJ2-2,.,TGTGCCAGTAGTATAGCGAGGACAGGGAATTCACGCGGGGAGCTGTTTTTT,CASSIARTGNSRGELFF
TRBV14,.,TRBJ2-7,once,TGTGCCAGCAGCCGTCCGGGGGGCCTCTCCTACGAGCAGTACTTC,CASSRPGGLSYEQYF
TRBV19,.,TRBJ1-2,.,TGTGCCAGTAGTAGCGGGGCAGCGAAGAACTATGGCTACACCTTC,CASSSGAAKNYGYTF
TRBV12-5,.,TRBJ2-3,.,TGTGCTAGTGGTTTAAGGAGTCCCGATACGCAGTATTTT,CASGLRSPDTQYF
TRBV4-2,TRBD2,TRBJ2-7,.,TGTGCCAGCAGCCAAGCTAGCGGTATCTCCTACGAGCAGTACTTC,CASSQASGISYEQYF
TRBV4-1,TRBD1,TRBJ1-2,once,TGCGCCAGCAGCCAAGATCCTGGGACAGGCGGCTATGGCTACACCTTC,CASSQDPGTGGYGYTF
TRBV4-1,TRBD1,TRBJ1-4,.,TGCGCCAGCAGCCAAGATGGGACAGGTTACGAAAAACTGTTTTTT,CASSQDGTGYEKLFF